This paragraph reports one T cell receptor (beta chain). Its specificity is not known. This sample stems from a study of T cell repertoires in cytomegalovirus infection. TCRdb re-called the reads with MiXCR, one entry per CDR3 protein. The data contain roughly 630,000 distinct CDR3 sequences, 20% to 25% of them seen just once; the ten biggest clones take up 8%. In germline, CDR1 is LGHNA, CDR2 YNFKEQ. The CDR3 consists of 15 residues. V lost 4 bases and J 8 bases, leaving 17 bases between the germline ends. Notes on the study in general: Accumulated public TCR beta family frequency recognized individuals carrying CMV together with the relevant HLA.

This TCR came from a human donor in good health (CMV status not recorded). Some clones in this sample may be carry-over from other donors' samples. The chain has TRBV4-2 and TRBJ1-4, with no clear D. The sequencing sample was made of CD8+ T cells from PBMCs. For the CDR3, the DNA is TGTGCCAGCAGCCGCCGAGGCAGCTTGAGAGAAAAACTGTTTTTT. Its translation is CASSRRGSLREKLFF.